Listed here are 19 T cell receptor beta chains from one sample, sequenced in a study of shared clonotypes between healthy human individuals. Repertoires were generated with immunoSEQ multiplex PCR, while TCRdb's copy carries only in-frame clones and drops some. The table shows over 1.5 million clones, with 95% to 99% occurring only once. The sequencing sample was made of naive CD4+ T cells sorted from blood. This sample's subset: CD45RA+ positively selected. These receptors originate from a man aged 25 to 40 in good health.

The chain recombines TRBV2 with TRBJ2-4; TRBD2 matches at 7 bases. Germline CDR1 reads SNHLY; CDR2 reads FYNNEI. V gave up 7 bases and J gave up 7 bases; unmatched junction bases: 13. The CDR3 is 15 residues long. CDR3 residues: CASTEGHLGGNIQYF. The CDR3 bases are TGTGCCAGCACAGAGGGTCATTTGGGGGGGAACATTCAGTACTTC.

A single count supports this clone. CDR3 in amino acids: CASSASRLNTEAFF. The CDR3, as DNA: TGTGCCAGCAGTGCTTCAAGGCTGAACACTGAAGCTTTCTTT. The chain employs TRBV6-1 and TRBJ1-1; D call uncertain. This CDR3 has 14 amino acids. V shed 4 bases and J shed 0 bases, with 9 bases lying between them. Germline CDR1 and CDR2: MNHNS and SASEGT.

The chain uses TRBV7-8 and TRBJ1-1; no reliable D call. Trimming left V 1 base short and J 1 base short, with 7 bases between. The length of the CDR3 is 14 residues. Germline lookup yields CDR1 SGHVS and CDR2 FQNEAQ. CDR3 sequence reads: CASSLVQKNTEAFF. DNA of the CDR3: TGTGCCAGCAGCTTAGTACAGAAGAACACTGAAGCTTTCTTT.

The chain combines TRBV14 with TRBJ1-1; 10 bases match TRBD1. This CDR3 comprises 17 residues. V lost 0 bases and J lost 2; bases outside the gene matches: 6. Germline CDR1 is SGHDN and CDR2 is FVKESK. The CDR3 sequence is CASSQDVGQGDNTEAFF. The CDR3 DNA reads as TGTGCCAGCAGCCAAGATGTCGGACAGGGGGATAACACTGAAGCTTTCTTT.

The V and J genes are TRBV6-5 and TRBJ1-4, with TRBD1 identical over 10 bases. V lost 6 bases and J lost 4; bases outside the gene matches: 5. Germline loops: CDR1 MNHEY, CDR2 SVGAGI. This CDR3 spans 15 amino acids. The CDR3 is CASRGQGTGNEKLFF. In nucleotides, the CDR3 is TGTGCCAGCAGGGGACAGGGGACCGGTAATGAAAAACTGTTTTTT.

The rearrangement uses TRBV29-1 and TRBJ2-7; 8 nucleotides match TRBD1. The CDR3 is made up of 13 amino acids. Germline assignment: CDR1 SQVTM and CDR2 ANQGSEA. V lost 5 bases to trimming and J lost 3 bases; unmatched junction nucleotides: 6. The CDR3 spells CSVMRTGGYEQYF. The CDR3 DNA is TGCAGCGTTATGCGAACAGGGGGCTACGAGCAGTACTTC.

CDR3 nucleotide sequence: TGTGCCACCAGCAGAGAGGTCGAGGGGGGCGAGGTCGAAAAACTGTTTTTT. Protein sequence: CATSREVEGGEVEKLFF. J is TRBJ1-4 and V is TRBV15, with a weak D call TRBD1 (6 bases). CDR1 LNHNV and CDR2 YYDKDF come from the germline V gene (reference sequence). The CDR3 sequence is 17 residues long. Trimming shortened V by 0 bases and J by 8 bases, and 19 bases separated the two germline ends. Full variable domain (rest looked up from reference TRBV15 and TRBJ1-4): DAMVIQNPRYQVTQFGKPVTLSCSQTLNHNVMYWYQQKSSQAPKLLFHYYDKDFNNEADTPDNFQSRRPNTSFCFLDIRSPGLGDTAMYLCATSREVEGGEVEKLFFGSGTQLSVL.

The chain uses TRBV29-1 and TRBJ2-7; 7 bases agree with TRBD1. The ends lost 7 bases at V and 2 bases at J; junction bases unmatched: 2. The CDR3 is 11 residues long. Looked up from germline, CDR1 is SQVTM and CDR2 is ANQGSEA. CDR3 in amino acids: CSGTGAYEQYF. The CDR3 DNA reads as TGCAGCGGGACAGGAGCCTACGAGCAGTACTTC.

As regards this clone: Other DNA sequences in the sample encode the same CDR3. The rearrangement uses TRBV2 and TRBJ2-5; no firm D call. The CDR3 spans 12 residues. V was cut by 4 bases and J by 4 bases, with 7 bases left in between. From germline, CDR1 is SNHLY and CDR2 FYNNEI. CDR3 in amino acids: CASSGSGETQYF. The CDR3 DNA reads as TGTGCCAGCAGTGGTTCGGGAGAGACCCAGTACTTC. Full variable domain (missing parts from reference TRBV2 and TRBJ2-5): EPEVTQTPSHQVTQMGQEVILRCVPISNHLYFYWYRQILGQKVEFLVSFYNNEISEKSEIFDDQFSVERPDGSNFTLKIRSTKLEDSAMYFCASSGSGETQYFGPGTRLLVL.

The chain combines TRBV7-3 with TRBJ2-1, with TRBD1 matching 9 bases. The CDR3 totals 12 residues. Losses at the gene ends were 5 bases for V and 10 bases for J; bases not matched to a gene: 3. The germline V gene encodes CDR1 SGHTA and CDR2 FQGTGA. CDR3 coding DNA: TGTGCCAGCAGCCCAACAGGGGGCGAGCAGTTCTTC. Translated, it gives CASSPTGGEQFF.

This chain links TRBV27 with TRBJ2-1, with a possible D match to TRBD2 (5 bases). CDR1 is MNHEY, CDR2 SMNVEV, per germline (reference sequence). The CDR3 covers 18 residues. The V end was cut by 0 bases, the J end by 8 bases, with 23 bases between. This CDR3 is CASSLSPPRGVGFDEQFF. DNA for the CDR3: TGTGCCAGCAGTTTATCGCCCCCCCGGGGAGTGGGTTTCGATGAGCAGTTCTTC.

Comment on this clone: The same CDR3 arises from other DNA sequences in this sample as well. The chain joins TRBV7-2 to TRBJ1-1, with D unclear. This CDR3 contains 13 residues. CDR1 is SGHTA and CDR2 is FQGNSA in the germline V gene. V lost 3 bases, J lost 1 base, and 6 bases lay in between. This chain's CDR3 is CASSFGGNTEAFF. The CDR3 nucleotides are TGTGCCAGCAGCTTCGGAGGGAACACTGAAGCTTTCTTT. Looking up the rest from reference TRBV7-2 and TRBJ1-1 gives the full variable domain: GAGVSQSPSNKVTEKGKDVELRCDPISGHTALYWYRQSLGQGLEFLIYFQGNSAPDKSGLPSDRFSAERTGGSVSTLTIQRTQQEDSAVYLCASSFGGNTEAFFGQGTRLTVV.

The chain recombines TRBV14 with TRBJ2-5; D is uncertain. Trimming shortened V by 1 base and J by 2 bases, and 17 bases separated the two germline ends. Germline CDR1 SGHDN, CDR2 FVKESK. The CDR3 loop spans 17 amino acids. The CDR3 protein is CASSQGIKGFWQETQYF. In DNA form, the CDR3 reads TGTGCCAGCAGCCAAGGAATAAAGGGTTTTTGGCAAGAGACCCAGTACTTC.

The chain is built from TRBV5-1 and TRBJ2-2; TRBD1 matches 7 bases. The V gene end was trimmed by 4 bases and the J gene end by 7 bases; junction bases not matched to a gene: 10. The CDR3 length is 15 residues. In germline, CDR1 is SGHRS, CDR2 YFSETQ. The CDR3 sequence is CASSQRTGVSGELFF. DNA of the CDR3: TGCGCCAGCAGCCAACGTACAGGGGTCAGCGGGGAGCTGTTTTTT. Filled out from reference TRBV5-1 and TRBJ2-2, the complete variable domain reads KAGVTQTPRYLIKTRGQQVTLSCSPISGHRSVSWYQQTPGQGLQFLFEYFSETQRNKGNFPGRFSGRQFSNSRSEMNVSTLELGDSALYLCASSQRTGVSGELFFGEGSRLTVL.

A note on this clone: The identical CDR3 is also encoded by other nucleotide sequences in the sample. The gene calls are TRBV19 and TRBJ2-3, with D perhaps TRBD1 (6 bases). From germline, CDR1 is LNHDA and CDR2 SQIVND (reference sequence). The CDR3 contains 13 residues. The V end was cut by 5 bases, the J end by 3 bases, with 9 bases between. The CDR3 DNA is TGTGCCAGTAGTTCCACAGGGACAGATACGCAGTATTTT. Residues: CASSSTGTDTQYF. Complete variable domain (other parts from reference TRBV19 and TRBJ2-3): DGGITQSPKYLFRKEGQNVTLSCEQNLNHDAMYWYRQDPGQGLRLIYYSQIVNDFQKGDIAEGYSVSREKKESFPLTVTSAQKNPTAFYLCASSSTGTDTQYFGPGTRLTVL.

This chain joins TRBV28 and TRBJ1-4; D remains unclear. This CDR3 is 14 amino acids long. V was pared by 1 base and J by 8 bases, with 11 bases between. Germline V lookup: CDR1 MDHEN, CDR2 SYDVKM. CDR3 protein: CASSLSAGWEKLFF. The CDR3 DNA reads as TGTGCCAGCAGTTTATCGGCAGGCTGGGAAAAACTGTTTTTT.

This chain connects TRBV5-1 to TRBJ2-1; TRBD2 is a possible D gene (6 bases). Germline CDR1 is SGHRS and CDR2 is YFSETQ. V lost 0 bases and J lost 0, with 13 bases in between. There are 17 residues in the CDR3. CDR3 bases: TGCGCCAGCAGCTTGGTTAGCGGACCTAGCTCCTACAATGAGCAGTTCTTC. This encodes CASSLVSGPSSYNEQFF.

The chain recombines TRBV28 with TRBJ1-2; D possibly corresponds to TRBD1 (5 bases). Germline CDR1 is MDHEN and CDR2 is SYDVKM. This CDR3 has 13 residues. The V and J ends lost 6 bases and 5 bases respectively, with 13 bases between them. The CDR3 loop is CASRDGTAYGYTF. The CDR3 DNA sequence: TGTGCCAGCAGGGACGGGACGGCATATGGCTACACCTTC.

CDR3 protein: CASRRQGALETQYF. The CDR3 DNA reads as TGTGCCAGCAGAAGACAGGGGGCGTTAGAGACCCAGTACTTC. The V and J genes are TRBV27 and TRBJ2-5; 10 nucleotides match TRBD1. Trimming took 6 bases from V and 4 from J; bases not matched to a gene: 5. The CDR3 extends over 14 amino acids. CDR1 is MNHEY, CDR2 SMNVEV, per germline (reference sequence).